A single sample gave rise to the 12 T cell receptor beta chains below, sequenced in a study of blood T cell repertoires in COVID-19. Method: immunoSEQ multiplex PCR; TCRdb's copy keeps in-frame clones and lacks some. Among about 190,000 clones listed, approximately 79% were seen once. Source material: peripheral blood. These receptor sequences come from a woman aged 45-60 years with acute or convalescent COVID-19.

The rearrangement joins TRBV27 to TRBJ1-1, with TRBD1 matching over 9 bases. CDR3 length equals 14 residues. CDR1 and CDR2 from the germline V gene are MNHEY and SMNVEV (reference sequence). The junction had 5 bases not matched to a gene; V was cut back by 8 bases and J by 1 base. Here the CDR3 reads CASLGQGSNTEAFF. CDR3 nucleotides: TGTGCCAGCCTGGGACAGGGATCGAACACTGAAGCTTTCTTT.

This clone was recorded once. This sequence joins TRBV10-3 and TRBJ2-1; tentatively, D is TRBD2 (6 bases). Germline CDR1 ENHRY, CDR2 SYGVKD. The CDR3 has 13 amino acids. V was clipped by 11 bases and J by 0 bases, with 11 bases between them. CDR3 protein: CAGAGGSYNEQFF. The CDR3 DNA reads TGTGCCGGGGCCGGGGGCTCCTACAATGAGCAGTTCTTC.

This clone came up a few times. The rearrangement links TRBV6-5 to TRBJ1-5; 7 bases match TRBD1. This CDR3 is 12 amino acids long. Germline V lookup: CDR1 MNHEY, CDR2 SVGAGI. Trimming at V came to 5 bases and at J to 11 bases, leaving 6 bases not matched to a gene. The CDR3 spells CASSPLGQAQHF. CDR3 DNA: TGTGCCAGCAGTCCCCTAGGACAGGCCCAGCATTTT.

This chain joins TRBV13 and TRBJ2-7; 8 bases fit TRBD2. V dropped 3 bases and J dropped 0; count of bases not matched to a gene: 7. In germline, CDR1 is PRHDT, CDR2 FYEKMQ (reference sequence). This CDR3 has 16 residues. As DNA, the CDR3 is TGTGCCAGCAGCTTTGTCAGCGGGGGTTACTCCTACGAGCAGTACTTC. Amino acid sequence: CASSFVSGGYSYEQYF.

The gene calls are TRBV9 and TRBJ2-2; TRBD1 matches at 8 bases. CDR1 and CDR2 from the germline V gene are SGDLS and YYNGEE. The length of the CDR3 is 17 residues. After removal of 0 bases from V and 4 bases from J, the junction contained 8 bases not matched to a gene. The CDR3 sequence: CASSVDPPGGFTGELFF. The CDR3 DNA follows: TGTGCCAGCAGCGTAGACCCGCCAGGGGGCTTCACCGGGGAGCTGTTTTTT.

The chain has TRBV19 and TRBJ2-1; no clear D. CDR1 and CDR2 from the germline V gene are LNHDA and SQIVND (reference sequence). This CDR3 region has 13 residues. V lost 4 bases and J 4 bases, leaving 8 bases between the germline ends. The CDR3 DNA is TGTGCCAGTAGTACCCCTCGGTACAATGAGCAGTTCTTC. Protein product: CASSTPRYNEQFF.

The chain is built from TRBV15 and TRBJ1-2; D is possibly TRBD1 (6 bases). The CDR3 is 13 residues long. CDR1 and CDR2 from the germline V gene are LNHNV and YYDKDF (reference sequence). Trimming took off 1 base at V and 5 bases at J, with 8 bases between the two ends. The CDR3 sequence is CATSRVTGYGYTF. The CDR3 DNA reads TGTGCCACCAGCAGAGTAACAGGGTATGGCTACACCTTC.

This clone was observed a single time. The chain links TRBV18 to TRBJ1-1, with D tentatively TRBD1 (6 bases). The CDR3 length is 14 residues. Germline V gene data show CDR1 as KGHSH and CDR2 as LQKENI. Between the trimmed V and J ends, which lost 3 bases and 2 bases, there was a span of 10 bases. CDR3 DNA: TGTGCCAGCTCACCGGGACAAGTAAACACTGAAGCTTTCTTT. Its translation: CASSPGQVNTEAFF.

The chain uses TRBV4-3 and TRBJ2-7, with TRBD1 matching over 7 bases. Germline trimming cut 1 base from V and 5 bases from J; bases unmatched to any gene: 5. CDR1 LGHNA and CDR2 YSLEER come from the germline V gene. The CDR3 is 14 residues long. The CDR3 coding sequence is TGCGCCAGCAGCCAAGCGACAGGGAACCACGAGCAGTACTTC. Its translation is CASSQATGNHEQYF.

This clone came up many times. This chain links TRBV5-1 with TRBJ2-7; D is ambiguous. The germline gives CDR1 SGHRS, CDR2 YFSETQ. The CDR3 consists of 13 residues. The V end lost 1 base, the J end lost 5 bases, and 10 bases lay between the germline ends. In DNA, the CDR3 is TGCGCCAGCAGCTTGTGGATGGGCAACGAGCAGTACTTC. This codes for CASSLWMGNEQYF.

This clone occurred once. This chain connects TRBV27 to TRBJ2-1; 13 nucleotides align to TRBD2. CDR3 length equals 14 residues. V lost 6 bases and J lost 8; bases outside the gene matches: 4. Germline-derived CDR1 and CDR2 are MNHEY and SMNVEV (reference sequence). Written as DNA, the CDR3 is TGTGCCAGCAGGCGGACTAGCGGGAGCTATGAGCAGTTCTTC. Protein sequence: CASRRTSGSYEQFF.

This clone was seen more than once but under ten times. The chain employs TRBV6-1 and TRBJ2-7, with 7 bases identical to TRBD1. The V gene's germline CDR1 is MNHNS and CDR2 SASEGT. The CDR3 is 15 amino acids. The ends lost 2 bases at V and 3 bases at J; junction bases unmatched: 7. The CDR3 DNA follows: TGTGCCAGCAGTGAAAGGGGACAGTTTGGCTACGAGCAGTACTTC. Protein: CASSERGQFGYEQYF.